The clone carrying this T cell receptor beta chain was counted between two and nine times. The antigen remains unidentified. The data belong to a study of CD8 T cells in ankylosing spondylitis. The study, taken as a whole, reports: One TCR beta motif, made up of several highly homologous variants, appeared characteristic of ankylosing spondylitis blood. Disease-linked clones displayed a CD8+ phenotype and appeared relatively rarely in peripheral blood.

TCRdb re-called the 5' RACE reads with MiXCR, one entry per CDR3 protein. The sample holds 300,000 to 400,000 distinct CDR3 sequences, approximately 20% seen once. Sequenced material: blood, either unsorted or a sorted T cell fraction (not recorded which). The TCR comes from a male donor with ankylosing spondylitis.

CDR3 sequence reads: CASSPAADYGYTF. The CDR3 DNA reads as TGTGCCAGCTCACCTGCGGCCGACTATGGCTACACCTTC. The rearrangement links TRBV18 to TRBJ1-2; D is uncertain. Trimming took 3 bases from V and 3 from J, leaving 8 bases between them. The CDR3 is 13 residues long. Germline V gene data show CDR1 as KGHSH and CDR2 as LQKENI.